This T cell receptor beta chain emerged from a study of T cell responses to AZD1222 COVID-19 vaccine. Whole-study context: Analysis merged second doses at about 4 or about 12 weeks. Study-level findings and limits: Sampling captured repertoires only after the peak T cell response. Dominant CD4 TCR responses targeted spike regions 160-218 and 743-854. Just a handful of people given AZD1222 tested seropositive at baseline.

Germline CDR1 and CDR2: SGHRS and YFSETQ. The CDR3 totals 14 residues. J lost 5 bases, V lost 4 bases, and 6 bases had no gene match. Points on this clone: The antigen remains undetermined.

TCRdb keeps only in-frame clones here, not all; method: immunoSEQ multiplex PCR. The sample contains about 150,000 clones, over 75% of which appear only once. The sequences come from peripheral blood, collected on day 0 of AZD1222 vaccination. The source is an adult in good health. The genes are TRBV5-1 and TRBJ1-1, with 9 bases aligning to TRBD1. The CDR3: CASSTGQGRTEAFF. The CDR3 coding sequence is TGCGCCAGCAGCACGGGACAGGGAAGGACTGAAGCTTTCTTT.